This TCR beta chain was observed in a study of naive and memory T cell subsets. Comment on this clonotype: What it binds is not known.

Both TRBC1 and TRBC2 were covered by a beta constant-region primer of two equimolar oligonucleotides. Ligated cDNA was amplified by four rounds of PCR with nested alpha and beta constant-region primers and SP2. TCRdb re-analysed the UMI-ligation and nested PCR reads in MiXCR, keeping a single row per CDR3 protein. The sample contains 150,000 or so distinct CDR3 sequences, over 20% of which appear only once. Four subsets defined by CD45RA and CD27 were sorted after CD3, CD4, CD8 and live/dead staining. V gave up 7 bases and J gave up 3 bases; unmatched junction bases: 2. In germline, CDR1 is SQVTM, CDR2 ANQGSEA. The CDR3 is 11 amino acids. Study-wide results and limits: Especially in CD8 cells, naive repertoires contained a few larger clonotypes, possibly CD45RA-re-expressing memory cells. Clonotypes are single alpha or beta chains, not paired receptors.

The rearrangement uses TRBV29-1 and TRBJ2-7; 8 nucleotides match TRBD2. The TCR was taken from a human donor in good health. Sequenced input: naive CD4+ T cells from blood. The CDR3 is CSAGTSYEQYF. For the CDR3, the DNA is TGCAGCGCTGGGACTAGCTACGAGCAGTACTTC.